These 15 T cell receptor beta chains came from one sample sequenced in a study of vaccination effects on CD4 cells after COVID-19. Their antigens remain unidentified. Clones were read by immunoSEQ multiplex PCR, and TCRdb kept only the in-frame ones, dropping some. Of roughly 45,000 clones in the sample, roughly 65% were seen once. Expansion with viral peptide pools was applied to antigen-specific CD4+ T cells by the ViraFEST assay prior to sequencing. Cells that had been cultured for roughly ten days were the source of isolated CD4+ T cells. The person acquired a PCR-confirmed SARS-CoV-2 infection between March and December 2020. The input for sequencing was CD4+ T cells from PBMCs cultured with a peptide pool, taken before COVID-19 vaccination. All receptors come from a human donor who had a prior SARS-CoV-2 infection.

The chain employs TRBV5-1 and TRBJ1-5, with D uncertain. Trimming cost V 0 bases and J 3 bases, with 10 bases left between them. The CDR3 covers 15 residues. Germline CDR1 is SGHRS and CDR2 is YFSETQ. The CDR3 spells CASSLEGGPNQPQHF. In nucleotides, the CDR3 is TGCGCCAGCAGCTTGGAAGGAGGGCCCAATCAGCCCCAGCATTTT.

About this clone: Germline and junction disagree at one end, which may indicate a read error. The rearrangement joins TRBV11-2 to TRBJ1-1; TRBD1 agrees at 7 bases. Germline CDR1 reads SGHAT; CDR2 reads FQNNGV. The CDR3 has 13 amino acids. The CDR3 loop is CASSLDRDTEAFF. The DNA for the CDR3 is TGTGCCAGCAGCCTAGACAGGGACACTGAAGCTTTCTTT.

The chain couples TRBV28 to TRBJ2-5, with unresolved D. Deletions cut 5 bases from V and 1 base from J, with 14 bases between. Germline CDR1 MDHEN, CDR2 SYDVKM. The CDR3 runs 15 residues. CDR3 amino acids: CASSLGTFSQETQYF. CDR3 DNA sequence: TGTGCCAGCAGTCTAGGAACATTCAGCCAAGAGACCCAGTACTTC.

The genes are TRBV5-1 and TRBJ1-1, with D uncertain. The CDR3 extends over 16 amino acids. Trimming pared 0 bases from V and 0 bases from J, leaving 12 bases between. Germline CDR1 SGHRS, CDR2 YFSETQ. The CDR3: CASSLAPQTMNTEAFF. CDR3 DNA sequence: TGCGCCAGCAGCTTGGCTCCCCAGACCATGAACACTGAAGCTTTCTTT. The full variable domain, rest sourced from reference TRBV5-1 and TRBJ1-1, is KAGVTQTPRYLIKTRGQQVTLSCSPISGHRSVSWYQQTPGQGLQFLFEYFSETQRNKGNFPGRFSGRQFSNSRSEMNVSTLELGDSALYLCASSLAPQTMNTEAFFGQGTRLTVV.

This clone was seen only once. The chain joins TRBV19 to TRBJ1-1; D perhaps matches TRBD1 (6 bases). CDR3 size: 13 residues. V gave up 7 bases and J gave up 2 bases, with 11 bases separating them. Per the germline V gene, CDR1 is LNHDA and CDR2 is SQIVND (reference sequence). In DNA, the CDR3 is TGTGCCAGTATCAGGGGTGTTAACACTGAAGCTTTCTTT. Its translation: CASIRGVNTEAFF.

The V and J genes are TRBV5-1 and TRBJ1-6, with 11 bases aligning to TRBD1. Germline V gene lookup returns CDR1 SGHRS and CDR2 YFSETQ. The CDR3 is 15 amino acids. V gave up 4 bases and J gave up 6 bases; unmatched junction bases: 3. The DNA of the CDR3 is TGCGCCAGCAGCGAGGACAGGGGGCTTAATTCACCCCTCCACTTT. Translation: CASSEDRGLNSPLHF.

The genes are TRBV5-1 and TRBJ1-1; D remains unclear. V lost 5 bases, J lost 4 bases, and 9 bases lay in between. This CDR3 is built from 12 residues. In germline, CDR1 is SGHRS, CDR2 YFSETQ. CDR3 sequence: CASSRFGTEAFF. In nucleotides, the CDR3 is TGCGCCAGCAGTCGGTTCGGCACTGAAGCTTTCTTT.

V is TRBV7-2 and J is TRBJ2-1; D not resolved. V was trimmed by 2 bases and J by 10 bases, leaving 6 bases between them. CDR3 length equals 11 residues. Per the germline V gene, CDR1 is SGHTA and CDR2 is FQGNSA. CDR3 amino acids: CASSLSAEQFF. The CDR3 region has the DNA TGTGCCAGCAGCTTATCGGCAGAGCAGTTCTTC.

This clone has just one count. The V gene is TRBV18, the J gene TRBJ2-1; possibly TRBD1 or TRBD2 for D (5 bases each). Germline V gene sequence: CDR1 KGHSH, CDR2 LQKENI. V was cut by 6 bases and J by 7 bases, with 7 bases left in between. This CDR3 has 11 residues. The CDR3 is CASSRENEQFF. For the CDR3, the DNA is TGTGCCAGCTCCAGGGAGAATGAGCAGTTCTTC.

V is TRBV11-3 and J is TRBJ2-3, with TRBD2 matching over 7 bases. The V gene's germline CDR1 is SGHNT and CDR2 YENEEA. This CDR3 has 18 amino acids. V shed 5 bases, J shed 6 bases, and the junction held 20 bases outside the gene matches. In nucleotides, the CDR3 is TGTGCCAGCAGCACGCTTTTTTATAGCGGCTCCGGGGGGGATACGCAGTATTTT. As protein: CASSTLFYSGSGGDTQYF.

This clone appeared a few times. The chain is built from TRBV5-4 and TRBJ1-3; a possible D gene is TRBD1 (5 bases). The CDR3 contains 14 residues. Between the trimmed V and J ends, which lost 3 bases and 2 bases, there was a span of 9 bases. Germline assignment: CDR1 SGHNT and CDR2 YYREEE (reference sequence). The CDR3 region has the DNA TGTGCCAGCAGCTCCAGGGACCCTGGAAACACCATATATTTT. It translates to CASSSRDPGNTIYF.

This clone has a handful of counts. V and J are TRBV11-2 and TRBJ2-2; 10 positions agree with TRBD2. The junction had 8 bases not matched to a gene; V was cut back by 5 bases and J by 8 bases. Germline V gene lookup returns CDR1 SGHAT and CDR2 FQNNGV. The CDR3 loop spans 15 amino acids. CDR3 sequence: CASSRTSGIPGELFF. As DNA, the CDR3 is TGTGCCAGCAGCCGGACTAGCGGTATCCCTGGGGAGCTGTTTTTT.

This sequence joins TRBV6-5 and TRBJ2-1, with D possibly being TRBD2 (5 bases). V gave up 7 bases and J gave up 6 bases, with 16 bases separating them. The CDR3 sequence is 14 residues long. Germline CDR1 and CDR2: MNHEY and SVGAGI. The CDR3 nucleotides read TGTGCCAGCACCACTAGTGGTTGGGTCAATGAGCAGTTCTTC. Translating gives CASTTSGWVNEQFF.

The chain has TRBV28 and TRBJ2-3, with 10 bases fitting TRBD2. The CDR3 is 17 amino acids. The V gene's germline CDR1 is MDHEN and CDR2 SYDVKM. J was trimmed by 1 base and V by 6 bases; bases with no gene match: 10. CDR3 region: CASREALAGLGTDTQYF. Here the CDR3 DNA reads TGTGCCAGCAGGGAAGCACTAGCGGGGCTCGGCACAGATACGCAGTATTTT.

The gene calls are TRBV7-3 and TRBJ2-6; possibly TRBD1 for D (6 bases). The CDR3 extends over 18 amino acids. The ends were cut back, 4 bases at V and 0 bases at J, with 16 bases in the middle. CDR1 and CDR2 from the germline V gene are SGHTA and FQGTGA. CDR3 in DNA: TGTGCCAGCAGCTACCTGGACAGTTCCGTCTCTGGGGCCAACGTCCTGACTTTC. This encodes CASSYLDSSVSGANVLTF.